A single sample is the source of the 31 T cell receptor beta chains below, sequenced in a study of T cell responses to AZD1222 COVID-19 vaccine. Here immunoSEQ multiplex PCR was the method, and the copy in TCRdb shows in-frame clones only, minus some. Found here are about 120,000 clones, 80% to 90% of them singletons; the top ten hold about 12%. Sequenced material: peripheral blood, taken on day 0 of AZD1222 vaccination. These TCRs come from an adult in good health.

The sample holds one count of this clone. The rearrangement uses TRBV10-3 and TRBJ2-6, with D maybe TRBD1 (5 bases). The CDR3 has 16 residues. V dropped 7 bases and J dropped 1 base, with 14 bases sitting between them. Germline loops: CDR1 ENHRY, CDR2 SYGVKD. CDR3 protein: CAINPQGTSGANVLTF. The CDR3 coding sequence is TGTGCCATCAATCCCCAGGGAACTTCTGGGGCCAACGTCCTGACTTTC.

This chain uses TRBV27 with TRBJ2-1; tentative D call: TRBD2 (5 bases). Trimming cost V 6 bases and J 10 bases, with 16 bases left between them. Per the germline V gene, CDR1 is MNHEY and CDR2 is SMNVEV (reference sequence). The CDR3 extends over 13 amino acids. The DNA for the CDR3 is TGTGCCAGCAGCAATTCCCCATCGGGGGAGCAGTTCTTC. Amino acids: CASSNSPSGEQFF.

The rearrangement joins TRBV5-4 to TRBJ2-2; TRBD2 agrees at 8 bases. V lost 3 bases to trimming and J lost 8 bases; unmatched junction nucleotides: 9. There are 15 residues in the CDR3. CDR1 and CDR2 from the germline V gene are SGHNT and YYREEE (reference sequence). The CDR3 protein is CASSSGGSGGGELFF. DNA of the CDR3: TGTGCCAGCAGCTCCGGGGGAAGCGGGGGAGGGGAGCTGTTTTTT.

The V and J genes are TRBV20-1 and TRBJ1-2; D remains unclear. Germline-derived CDR1 and CDR2 are DFQATT and SNEGSKA (reference sequence). The CDR3 sequence is 11 residues long. V was trimmed by 5 bases and J by 8 bases, leaving 12 bases between them. DNA of the CDR3: TGCAGTGCTTCTCCTAATTCGGGCTACACCTTC. Amino acid sequence: CSASPNSGYTF.

V usage is TRBV19 and J usage is TRBJ2-2; D perhaps matches TRBD1 (6 bases). The CDR3 has 16 residues. Trimming cost V 6 bases and J 1 base, with 15 bases left between them. CDR1 and CDR2 (germline): LNHDA, SQIVND (reference sequence). CDR3 loop: CASRKQGGGNTGELFF. CDR3 in DNA: TGTGCCAGTAGGAAACAGGGTGGTGGGAACACCGGGGAGCTGTTTTTT.

The rearrangement joins TRBV5-8 to TRBJ2-1; 7 nucleotides match TRBD2. This CDR3 spans 14 amino acids. Germline V gene lookup returns CDR1 SGHTS and CDR2 YDEGEE. V lost 5 bases, J lost 8 bases, and 10 bases stayed unmatched. CDR3 sequence reads: CASRYPTSFYEQFF. In DNA, the CDR3 is TGTGCCAGCAGATACCCGACTAGCTTCTATGAGCAGTTCTTC.

The J gene is TRBJ2-3, the V gene TRBV11-3; D call uncertain. This CDR3 contains 13 residues. Per germline, CDR1 SGHNT and CDR2 YENEEA. Between the trimmed V and J ends, which lost 4 bases and 4 bases, there was a span of 9 bases. The CDR3 reads CASSSTHADTQYF. In DNA form, the CDR3 reads TGTGCCAGCAGCTCGACCCATGCAGATACGCAGTATTTT.

J is TRBJ1-4 and V is TRBV27, with TRBD1 matching 8 bases. The germline gives CDR1 MNHEY, CDR2 SMNVEV (reference sequence). The junction had 6 bases not matched to a gene; V was cut back by 7 bases and J by 5 bases. This CDR3 contains 14 residues. The CDR3 region is CASKIRGRNEKLFF. The CDR3 bases are TGTGCCAGCAAGATCAGGGGGCGCAATGAAAAACTGTTTTTT.

The chain carries TRBV4-3 and TRBJ2-1; TRBD2 aligns across 10 bases. The germline gives CDR1 LGHNA, CDR2 YSLEER. With V trimmed by 3 bases and J by 8 bases, 10 bases remained unmatched. This CDR3 has 16 residues. CDR3 protein: CASSHQTSGWGDEQFF. The CDR3 DNA follows: TGCGCCAGCAGCCACCAGACTAGCGGGTGGGGCGATGAGCAGTTCTTC.

The J gene is TRBJ2-2, the V gene TRBV11-1, with 9 bases aligning to TRBD1. J gave up 3 bases and V 5 bases, and 4 bases lay outside the gene matches. Germline V gene data show CDR1 as SGHAT and CDR2 as FQDESV (reference sequence). The length of the CDR3 is 15 residues. The DNA of the CDR3 is TGTGCCAGCAGCCCGGGGGACAGGGACACCGGGGAGCTGTTTTTT. Encoded protein: CASSPGDRDTGELFF.

This chain joins TRBV25-1 and TRBJ2-1, with TRBD2 identical over 7 bases. J gave up 5 bases and V 4 bases, and 5 bases lay outside the gene matches. In germline, CDR1 is MGHDK, CDR2 SYGVNS. This CDR3 has 14 residues. DNA for the CDR3: TGTGCCAGCAGTGTGGCTAGCGGCAACAATGAGCAGTTCTTC. Protein product: CASSVASGNNEQFF.

The chain carries TRBV7-6 and TRBJ2-5; D may be TRBD1 or TRBD2 (6 bases each). The V gene's germline CDR1 is SGHVS and CDR2 FNYEAQ. The CDR3 has 14 amino acids. V dropped 1 base and J dropped 5 bases, with 11 bases sitting between them. In nucleotides, the CDR3 is TGTGCCAGCAGCTTAGGTGGGGGGCTGGAGACCCAGTACTTC. Protein product: CASSLGGGLETQYF.

The chain combines TRBV15 with TRBJ2-2; D gene unclear. Per germline, CDR1 LNHNV and CDR2 YYDKDF (reference sequence). The CDR3 has 15 residues. Between the trimmed V and J ends, which lost 0 bases and 7 bases, there was a span of 12 bases. The CDR3 nucleotides are TGTGCCACCAGCAGAGATTCGATAGCCGGCGGGGAGCTGTTTTTT. Amino acids: CATSRDSIAGGELFF.

J is TRBJ1-3 and V is TRBV18, with D maybe TRBD1 (6 bases). Trimming removed 6 bases from V and 0 bases from J, with 12 bases in between. The length of the CDR3 is 15 residues. CDR1 and CDR2 from the germline V gene are KGHSH and LQKENI. In nucleotides, the CDR3 is TGTGCCAGCTCGCGGACAGCCGGCTCTGGAAACACCATATATTTT. This codes for CASSRTAGSGNTIYF.

This chain uses TRBV20-1 with TRBJ1-1; D is uncertain. The V end was cut by 3 bases, the J end by 0 bases, with 8 bases between. This CDR3 region has 13 residues. CDR1 is DFQATT, CDR2 SNEGSKA, per germline (reference sequence). The CDR3 DNA is TGCAGTGCTAGTATATTCATGAACACTGAAGCTTTCTTT. This sequence encodes CSASIFMNTEAFF.

The V gene is TRBV5-5, the J gene TRBJ2-5; no clear D. Germline values: CDR1 SGHKS, CDR2 YYEKEE (reference sequence). Between the trimmed V and J ends, which lost 3 bases and 5 bases, there was a span of 14 bases. The CDR3 runs 14 residues. The CDR3 reads CASSSGTVGETQYF. The CDR3 DNA reads TGTGCCAGCAGCTCCGGCACGGTAGGGGAGACCCAGTACTTC.

The V gene is TRBV11-1, the J gene TRBJ2-7; D not certain. V was cut by 4 bases and J by 0 bases, with 4 bases left in between. Germline V gene sequence: CDR1 SGHAT, CDR2 FQDESV (reference sequence). This CDR3 spans 12 amino acids. The CDR3 DNA reads TGTGCCAGCAGCTCGAGCTCCTACGAGCAGTACTTC. Encoded protein: CASSSSSYEQYF.

This clone was recorded a few times. The rearrangement joins TRBV3-1 (or the pseudogene TRBV3-2) to TRBJ2-7; a weak D match, TRBD2 (6 bases). CDR1 is LGHDT, CDR2 YNNKEL, per germline (reference sequence). The CDR3 totals 13 residues. V was clipped by 11 bases and J by 3 bases, with 17 bases between them. Here the CDR3 DNA reads TGTGCCTCTCGGAGGGCGGCGGGCTACGAGCAGTACTTC. Translated: CASRRAAGYEQYF.

The CDR3 protein is CASSLGTSDTDTQYF. The DNA of the CDR3 is TGTGCCAGCAGCTTAGGGACTAGCGACACAGATACGCAGTATTTT. V and J are TRBV7-8 and TRBJ2-3; 9 bases align to TRBD2. Germline V lookup: CDR1 SGHVS, CDR2 FQNEAQ. CDR3 length: 15 amino acids. After removal of 1 base from V and 2 bases from J, the junction contained 1 base not matched to a gene.

The CDR3 sequence: CASRGSGGSGTEAFF. CDR3 nucleotide sequence: TGTGCCAGCAGGGGGTCCGGGGGATCGGGGACTGAAGCTTTCTTT. V is TRBV28 and J is TRBJ1-1; possibly TRBD1 for D (5 bases). The V end lost 6 bases, the J end lost 5 bases, and 19 bases lay between the germline ends. Germline CDR1 and CDR2: MDHEN and SYDVKM. The CDR3 contains 15 residues.

The J gene is TRBJ1-4, the V gene TRBV19; D not resolved. The CDR3 sequence is 15 residues long. The V end was cut by 2 bases, the J end by 8 bases, with 15 bases between. Per the germline V gene, CDR1 is LNHDA and CDR2 is SQIVND (reference sequence). The CDR3 DNA reads as TGTGCCAGTAGTATAAGAACGCCGGGTGGCGAAAAACTGTTTTTT. Protein product: CASSIRTPGGEKLFF.

The chain has TRBV18 and TRBJ2-7; 7 positions match TRBD2. The V gene end was trimmed by 6 bases and the J gene end by 5 bases; junction bases not matched to a gene: 10. This CDR3 contains 14 residues. Germline values: CDR1 KGHSH, CDR2 LQKENI. CDR3 bases: TGTGCCAGCTCTGTGTCCCTAGCGGAAGACGAGCAGTACTTC. Translation: CASSVSLAEDEQYF.

The chain uses TRBV4-1 and TRBJ1-2; D remains unclear. This CDR3 spans 13 amino acids. Germline CDR1 and CDR2: MGHRA and YSYEKL. The germline V and J ends were trimmed by 0 bases and 7 bases, with 9 bases remaining between them. Here the CDR3 reads CASSQDTIGGYTF. CDR3 DNA: TGCGCCAGCAGCCAAGATACAATCGGTGGCTACACCTTC.

DNA for the CDR3: TGTGCCACCAGTGATCCAAGCTCCTACGAGCAGTACTTC. Protein: CATSDPSSYEQYF. The rearrangement uses TRBV24-1 and TRBJ2-7; no clear D gene. The V gene's germline CDR1 is KGHDR and CDR2 SFDVKD. The CDR3 has 13 residues. V lost 3 bases to trimming and J lost 0 bases, with 5 bases between them.

The rearrangement links TRBV11-2 to TRBJ1-1, with D uncertain. Looked up from germline, CDR1 is SGHAT and CDR2 is FQNNGV. V gave up 1 base and J gave up 1 base, with 7 bases separating them. This CDR3 spans 14 amino acids. Here the CDR3 DNA reads TGTGCCAGCAGCTTAGCTACGGAGAACACTGAAGCTTTCTTT. This sequence encodes CASSLATENTEAFF.

This clone has only one observation. This chain joins TRBV23-1 and TRBJ1-4; TRBD1 agrees at 7 bases. TRBV23-1 is annotated as an ORF whose role is uncertain. Trimming at V came to 7 bases and at J to 7 bases, leaving 27 bases not matched to a gene. The CDR3 loop spans 20 amino acids. The CDR3 protein is CASIQGGDRNPPTKGEKLFF. Written as DNA, the CDR3 is TGCGCCAGCATCCAAGGGGGCGACAGGAACCCCCCAACTAAGGGTGAAAAACTGTTTTTT.

This clone was seen just once. The chain joins TRBV20-1 to TRBJ1-2, with a tentative D call TRBD1 (6 bases). The V gene's germline CDR1 is DFQATT and CDR2 SNEGSKA (reference sequence). This CDR3 spans 13 amino acids. With 3 bases removed from V and 9 bases from J, the gap between germline ends came to 17 bases. The CDR3 loop is CSASYTGSLSYTF. The CDR3 region has the DNA TGCAGTGCTAGTTATACAGGGTCCCTGAGCTACACCTTC.

This clone was counted a single time. The CDR3 nucleotides are TGTGCCAGCAGTGAAAGGGCAGGGAGCTCCTACAATGAGCAGTTCTTC. Protein: CASSERAGSSYNEQFF. The chain recombines TRBV6-1 with TRBJ2-1, with D perhaps being TRBD1 or TRBD2 (5 bases each). Germline assignment: CDR1 MNHNS and CDR2 SASEGT. Between the trimmed V and J ends, which lost 2 bases and 0 bases, there was a span of 11 bases. CDR3 size: 16 residues.

V usage is TRBV30 and J usage is TRBJ2-1, with TRBD1 matching over 10 bases. This CDR3 comprises 20 residues. Germline CDR1 reads GTSNPN; CDR2 reads SVGIG (reference sequence). The J segment lost 8 bases and the V segment lost 0 bases, leaving 22 bases of the junction unmatched. CDR3 nucleotides: TGTGCCTGGAGTGTAAGGGTGGTACGGAAGGGACAGGGGTTGTGGCATGAGCAGTTCTTC. It is translated as CAWSVRVVRKGQGLWHEQFF.

V and J are TRBV2 and TRBJ1-4, with D tentatively TRBD1 (6 bases). Germline V gene lookup returns CDR1 SNHLY and CDR2 FYNNEI. Trimming pared 5 bases from V and 0 bases from J, leaving 10 bases between. CDR3 length equals 15 residues. The CDR3 coding sequence is TGTGCCAGCAGTCGGGGGGCTACAACTAATGAAAAACTGTTTTTT. Its translation: CASSRGATTNEKLFF.

The chain recombines TRBV28 with TRBJ2-1; the D is unclear. CDR1 and CDR2 from the germline V gene are MDHEN and SYDVKM. This CDR3 region has 15 residues. The V end lost 4 bases, the J end lost 9 bases, and 19 bases lay between the germline ends. The DNA of the CDR3 is TGTGCCAGCAGTTCTGCCCTGGTGCGGAATATTGAGCAGTTCTTC. Translating it yields CASSSALVRNIEQFF.